Presented here are 4 T cell receptor beta chains from one specimen sequenced in a study of CD8+CD57+ T cells in acquired aplastic anemia. Profiles of TCR beta VDJ and CDR3 were generated from a genomic DNA template. One entry per CDR3 protein, called by TCRdb with MiXCR from the reads. The table lists about 190,000 distinct CDR3 sequences, 64% of them singletons, with about 45% in the top ten. The specimen was sorted CD4+, CD8+, or CD8+CD57+ T cells (not recorded which) from PBMCs. These receptor sequences come from a human donor with severe aplastic anemia or a healthy control (not recorded which).

Note on this clonotype: One end of the junction varies from germline; a read error may be responsible. This chain connects TRBV7-2 to TRBJ2-7; 8 nucleotides align to TRBD1. CDR1 and CDR2 (germline): SGHTA, FQGNSA. The CDR3 runs to 14 residues. The CDR3, as DNA: TGCGCCAGCAGCTTGGTGGGGGACAGGCGAGAGCAGTACTTC. Translation gives CASSLVGDRREQYF. Looking up the rest from reference TRBV7-2 and TRBJ2-7 gives the full variable domain: GAGVSQSPSNKVTEKGKDVELRCDPISGHTALYWYRQSLGQGLEFLIYFQGNSAPDKSGLPSDRFSAERTGGSVSTLTIQRTQQEDSAVYLCASSLVGDRREQYFGPGTRLTVT.

The chain uses TRBV7-8 and TRBJ1-2, with D tentatively TRBD1 (5 bases). V was shortened by 7 bases and J by 8 bases, with 14 bases between the two germline ends. Germline lookup yields CDR1 SGHVS and CDR2 FQNEAQ. The CDR3 is 12 residues long. CDR3 region: CASTIGGGGYTF. CDR3 sequence (DNA): TGTGCCAGCACCATTGGGGGGGGAGGCTACACCTTC.

This clonotype occurred many times. Its ends do not fully match the called genes, so a read error is possible. The chain carries TRBV4-3 and TRBJ1-2; D is ambiguous. Germline V lookup: CDR1 LGHNA, CDR2 YSLEER. This CDR3 region has 16 residues. The chain's CDR3 is CASSQERSVFYYDYTF. CDR3 in DNA: TGCGCCAGCAGCCAAGAGCGGTCAGTATTCTACTATGACTACACCTTC.

The rearrangement links TRBV2 to TRBJ1-3; a possible D gene is TRBD1 (5 bases). The CDR3 extends over 16 amino acids. V was trimmed by 6 bases and J by 2 bases, leaving 17 bases between them. Germline values: CDR1 SNHLY, CDR2 FYNNEI. The CDR3 loop reads CASRGGAGRTGNTIYF. The CDR3 DNA sequence: TGTGCCAGCAGAGGAGGTGCGGGACGGACTGGAAACACCATATATTTT.